The sequence of this T cell receptor (beta chain) was determined in a study of blood T cell repertoires in COVID-19. About the research overall: The origin of the acute and convalescent COVID-19 samples was the United States, Italy and Spain. Sources were T cells, B-cell-depleted T cells, or PBMCs; the material itself was cDNA or gDNA.

This clone was observed a handful of times. Methods used by the authors: For nucleated cells, counts were estimated from reference gene primer amplification. Clones were read by immunoSEQ multiplex PCR, and TCRdb kept only the in-frame ones, dropping some. The V and J calls and clone size are taken from that table; D and trimming were inferred from the DNA. The sample has about 44,000 clones, 82% seen once. The ends lost 6 bases at V and 2 bases at J; junction bases unmatched: 14. The CDR3 contains 18 residues. CDR1 is KGHDR, CDR2 SFDVKD, per germline. Sequenced sample: peripheral blood. The receptor comes from a woman aged 70-85 years with acute or convalescent COVID-19. The rearrangement joins TRBV24-1 to TRBJ1-2; 10 bases align to TRBD1. CDR3 nucleotide sequence: TGTGCCACCAGTCAATCCGGGACAGGGGCTTTCCTAAACTATGGCTACACCTTC. Translation gives CATSQSGTGAFLNYGYTF.